Listed below are T cell receptor beta chains from one sample, sequenced in a study of cytomegalovirus exposure and HLA in healthy donors. Data came from immunoSEQ multiplex PCR; TCRdb stores just in-frame clones and leaves some out. The sample holds roughly 200,000 clones, about 80% seen once. The sequencing input was PBMCs. The receptors stem from a man younger than 35 in good health and CMV-seronegative. The CDR3 runs from the conserved cysteine through the conserved F or W. Fields, in order: V gene, D gene, clone size, J gene, CDR3 DNA, CDR3 protein. A D gene is named only where the DNA matches it firmly. A row's size may be missing; if present it is once, few, many or a size class.

TRBV28	.	few	TRBJ2-7	TGTGCCATCACTGGGGGCAGCACCTCTGCCTACGAGCAGTACTTC	CAITGGSTSAYEQYF
TRBV5-1	TRBD1	few	TRBJ2-1	TGCGCCAGCAGCCTGACAGGGGGACATCACAATGAGCAGTTCTTC	CASSLTGGHHNEQFF
TRBV14	.	.	TRBJ2-7	TGTGCCAGCAGCCTCTTCGACCAGGGAGAGCAGTACTTC	CASSLFDQGEQYF
TRBV30	TRBD2	.	TRBJ2-5	TGTGCCTGGAGTGTTGCGAGCGGGGAAGAGACCCAGTACTTC	CAWSVASGEETQYF
TRBV6-1	.	.	TRBJ1-5	TGTGCCAGCAGTTTCTCCCAGGGCAATCAGCCCCAGCATTTT	CASSFSQGNQPQHF
TRBV7-3	TRBD1	.	TRBJ1-5	TGTGCCAGCAGCCCGAGACAGGGGTTGGGCAATCAGCCCCAGCATTTT	CASSPRQGLGNQPQHF
TRBV28	TRBD1	.	TRBJ1-5	TGTGCCAGCGTTGGTATAGAAGGCCGCTTGGGGACAGGGATAAATCAGCCCCAGCATTTT	CASVGIEGRLGTGINQPQHF
TRBV27	TRBD1	few	TRBJ1-2	TGTGCCAGCAGTAAGGGACAGTCGGACGTCTATGGCTACACCTTC	CASSKGQSDVYGYTF
TRBV7-2	TRBD1	.	TRBJ1-2	TGTGCCAGCAGCCACACCGGAGACGGGACAGAGAATGGCTACACCTTC	CASSHTGDGTENGYTF
TRBV5-1	TRBD1	.	TRBJ2-3	TGCGCCAGCAGCCTTGGGGGACAGATCACAGATACGCAGTATTTT	CASSLGGQITDTQYF
TRBV28	.	.	TRBJ2-7	TGTGCCAGCAGTTCCGTTGGGACAAACTACGAGCAGTACTTC	CASSSVGTNYEQYF
TRBV7-6	.	few	TRBJ2-1	TGTGCCAGCAGCTTAGAGTCGGTCGGGGTCTACAATGAGCAGTTCTTC	CASSLESVGVYNEQFF
TRBV25-1	TRBD2	.	TRBJ2-3	TGTGCCAGCAGCGGAGCGGGAGGGGTGGATACGCAGTATTTT	CASSGAGGVDTQYF
TRBV11-2	.	.	TRBJ1-6	TGTGCCAGCAGCTTCAATCCGGGACTCCAAGACTATAATTCACCCCTCCACTTT	CASSFNPGLQDYNSPLHF
TRBV30	TRBD1	once	TRBJ2-7	TGTGCCTGCGCCCGGGACAGGGTCCACGAGCAGTACTTC	CACARDRVHEQYF
TRBV27	TRBD2	.	TRBJ2-1	TGTGCCAGCACCTCCCGGGAGGGCAGGGCCTACAATGAGCAGTTCTTC	CASTSREGRAYNEQFF
TRBV28	TRBD1	.	TRBJ1-2	TGTGCCAGCAGTCTACCCTCGGGACAGGGGGTTACCTATGGCTACACCTTC	CASSLPSGQGVTYGYTF
TRBV6-5	.	.	TRBJ1-2	TGTGCCACTCTTGAGGTGCTTGGCTATGGCTACACCTTC	CATLEVLGYGYTF
TRBV18	TRBD2	.	TRBJ2-7	TGTGCCAGCTCACCAGGACTAGAGGGCGAGCAGTACTTC	CASSPGLEGEQYF
TRBV6-5	.	.	TRBJ2-7	TGTGCCAGCAGCCAGGGATCACCCTACGAGCAGTACTTC	CASSQGSPYEQYF
TRBV5-1	TRBD1	.	TRBJ1-3	TGCGCCAGCAGTCTCAACCTGGGACAGCTGAACTCTGGAAACACCATATATTTT	CASSLNLGQLNSGNTIYF
TRBV7-9	.	few	TRBJ1-1	TGTGCCAGCAGCTTAGGTAGCACTGAAGCTTTCTTT	CASSLGSTEAFF
TRBV7-9	TRBD2	.	TRBJ2-1	TGTTCCAGCAGCAGAACGACTAGCCGGTCCTACAATGAGCAGTTCTTC	CSSSRTTSRSYNEQFF
TRBV7-3	.	.	TRBJ1-2	TGTGCCAGCAGCTTACAGCGTTTGGGGGACTCGAATGGCTACACCTTC	CASSLQRLGDSNGYTF
TRBV6-6	.	.	TRBJ1-1	TGTGCCAGCAGTTTGAGCACTGAAGCTTTCTTT	CASSLSTEAFF
TRBV25-1	TRBD2	.	TRBJ2-3	TGTGCCAGCAGTGAAGTTCTAGCGGGAGGGCCAGTTCCAGATACGCAGTATTTT	CASSEVLAGGPVPDTQYF
TRBV7-3	.	.	TRBJ1-1	TGTGCCAGCAGCTTAGACAGTTCGAACACTGAAGCTTTCTTT	CASSLDSSNTEAFF
TRBV9	TRBD1	.	TRBJ1-5	TGTGCCAGCAGCGGCGCAGGGGGCGATCAGCCCCAGCATTTT	CASSGAGGDQPQHF
TRBV28	.	.	TRBJ2-7	TGTGCCAGCAGTGTCCCGCAAACGCGGTACGAGCAGTACTTC	CASSVPQTRYEQYF
TRBV30	.	.	TRBJ1-1	TGTGCCTGGAAGGTGGGGGGGCTTGGGACTGAAGCTTTCTTT	CAWKVGGLGTEAFF
TRBV5-1	.	.	TRBJ2-4	TGCGCCAGCAGCTTGGCGTCGGGAAACATTCAGTACTTC	CASSLASGNIQYF
TRBV5-1	.	.	TRBJ2-1	TGCGCCAGCAGCGGGGAGGTGGCAAATGAGCAGTTCTTC	CASSGEVANEQFF
TRBV28	TRBD1	.	TRBJ2-3	TGTGCCAGCAGTAGGGACAGACGCACAGATACGCAGTATTTT	CASSRDRRTDTQYF
TRBV2	.	.	TRBJ2-3	TGTGCCAGCAGTGTTAACAGGGCCCTCTACACAGATACGCAGTATTTT	CASSVNRALYTDTQYF
TRBV6-4	TRBD1	.	TRBJ2-3	TGTGCCAGCAGTGTCACACAGGGGGGCACAGATACGCAGTATTTT	CASSVTQGGTDTQYF